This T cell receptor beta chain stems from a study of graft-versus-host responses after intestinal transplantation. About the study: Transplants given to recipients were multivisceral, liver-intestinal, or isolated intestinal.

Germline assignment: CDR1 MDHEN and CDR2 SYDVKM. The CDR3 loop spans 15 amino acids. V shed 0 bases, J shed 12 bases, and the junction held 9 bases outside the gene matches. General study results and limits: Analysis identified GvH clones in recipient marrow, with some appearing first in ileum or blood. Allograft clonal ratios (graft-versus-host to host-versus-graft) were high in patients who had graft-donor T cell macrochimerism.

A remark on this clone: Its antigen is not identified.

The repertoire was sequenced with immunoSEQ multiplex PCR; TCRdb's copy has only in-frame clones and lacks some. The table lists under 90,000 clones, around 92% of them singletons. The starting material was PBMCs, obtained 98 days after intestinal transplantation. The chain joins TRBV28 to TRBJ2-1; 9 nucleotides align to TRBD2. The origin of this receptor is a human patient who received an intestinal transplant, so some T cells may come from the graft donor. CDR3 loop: CASSLWREGGLGQFF. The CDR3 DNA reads TGTGCCAGCAGTTTATGGCGGGAGGGCGGCCTCGGGCAGTTCTTC.